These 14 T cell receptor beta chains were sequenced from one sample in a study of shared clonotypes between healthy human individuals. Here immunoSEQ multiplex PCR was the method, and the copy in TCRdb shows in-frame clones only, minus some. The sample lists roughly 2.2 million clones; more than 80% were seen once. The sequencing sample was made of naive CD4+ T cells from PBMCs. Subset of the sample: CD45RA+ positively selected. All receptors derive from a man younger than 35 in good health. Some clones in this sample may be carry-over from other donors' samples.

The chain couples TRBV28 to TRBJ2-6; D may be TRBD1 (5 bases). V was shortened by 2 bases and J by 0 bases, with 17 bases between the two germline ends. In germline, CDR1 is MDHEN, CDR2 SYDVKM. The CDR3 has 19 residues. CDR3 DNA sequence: TGTGCCAGCAGTTTACCCGGACATCGCCGGAACTCTGGGGCCAACGTCCTGACTTTC. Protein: CASSLPGHRRNSGANVLTF.

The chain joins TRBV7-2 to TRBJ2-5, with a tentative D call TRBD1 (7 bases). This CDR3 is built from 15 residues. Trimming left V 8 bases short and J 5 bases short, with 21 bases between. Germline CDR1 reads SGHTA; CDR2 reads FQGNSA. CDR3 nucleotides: TGTGCCAGCTCCAGGGGGGCTGGTCCGGGTGAGACCCAGTACTTC. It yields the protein CASSRGAGPGETQYF.

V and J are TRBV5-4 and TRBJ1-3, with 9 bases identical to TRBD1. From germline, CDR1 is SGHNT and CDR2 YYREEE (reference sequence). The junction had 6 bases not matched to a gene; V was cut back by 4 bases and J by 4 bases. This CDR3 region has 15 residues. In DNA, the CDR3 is TGTGCCAGCAGCAACAGACAGGGGGGAGGAAACACCATATATTTT. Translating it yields CASSNRQGGGNTIYF.

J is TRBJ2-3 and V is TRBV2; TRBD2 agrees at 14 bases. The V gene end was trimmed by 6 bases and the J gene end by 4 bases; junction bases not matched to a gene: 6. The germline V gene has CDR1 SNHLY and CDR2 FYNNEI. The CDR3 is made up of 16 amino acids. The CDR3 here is CASRPGLAGDSDTQYF. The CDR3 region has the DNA TGTGCCAGCAGGCCGGGACTAGCGGGAGATTCAGATACGCAGTATTTT.

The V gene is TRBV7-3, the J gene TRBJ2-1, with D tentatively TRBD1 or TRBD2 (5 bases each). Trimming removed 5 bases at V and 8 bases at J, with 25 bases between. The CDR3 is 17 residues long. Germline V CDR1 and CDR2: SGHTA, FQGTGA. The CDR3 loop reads CASSQHAGTRRGDEQFF. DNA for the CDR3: TGTGCCAGCAGCCAACACGCCGGGACGCGTAGAGGGGATGAGCAGTTCTTC.

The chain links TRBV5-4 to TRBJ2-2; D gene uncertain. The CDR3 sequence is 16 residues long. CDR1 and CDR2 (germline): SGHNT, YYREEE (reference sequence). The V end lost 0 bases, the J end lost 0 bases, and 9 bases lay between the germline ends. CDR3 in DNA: TGTGCCAGCAGCTTGGCAAGGGATTCGAACACCGGGGAGCTGTTTTTT. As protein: CASSLARDSNTGELFF.

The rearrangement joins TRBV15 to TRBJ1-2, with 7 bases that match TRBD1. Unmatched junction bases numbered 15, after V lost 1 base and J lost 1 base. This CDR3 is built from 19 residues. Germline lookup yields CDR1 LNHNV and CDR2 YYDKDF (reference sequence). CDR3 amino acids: CATSRGFWAEGQSNYGYTF. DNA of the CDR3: TGTGCCACCAGCAGAGGATTTTGGGCCGAGGGACAGAGTAACTATGGCTACACCTTC.

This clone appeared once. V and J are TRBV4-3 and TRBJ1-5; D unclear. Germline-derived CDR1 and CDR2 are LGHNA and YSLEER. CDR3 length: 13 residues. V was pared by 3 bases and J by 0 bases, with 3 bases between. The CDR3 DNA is TGCGCCAGCAGCCAGTCTAGCAATCAGCCCCAGCATTTT. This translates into CASSQSSNQPQHF.

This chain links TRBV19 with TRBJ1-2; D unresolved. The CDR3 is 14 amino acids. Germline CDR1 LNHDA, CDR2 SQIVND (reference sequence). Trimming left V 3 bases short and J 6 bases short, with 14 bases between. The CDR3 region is CASSIGHPRDGYTF. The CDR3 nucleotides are TGTGCCAGTAGTATCGGCCACCCAAGGGATGGCTACACCTTC.

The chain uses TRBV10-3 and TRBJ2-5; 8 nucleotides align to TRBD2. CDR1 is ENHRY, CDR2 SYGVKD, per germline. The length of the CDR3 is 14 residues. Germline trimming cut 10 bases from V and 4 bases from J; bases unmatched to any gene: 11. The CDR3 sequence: CATSPGGGGETQYF. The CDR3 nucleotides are TGTGCCACCTCACCGGGAGGGGGGGGAGAGACCCAGTACTTC.

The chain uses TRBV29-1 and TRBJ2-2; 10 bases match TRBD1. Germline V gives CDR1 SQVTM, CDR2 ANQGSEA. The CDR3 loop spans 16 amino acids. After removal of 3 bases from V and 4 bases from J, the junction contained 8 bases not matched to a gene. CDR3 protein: CSVESRGQGPTGELFF. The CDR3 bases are TGCAGCGTTGAGTCACGGGGACAGGGGCCCACCGGGGAGCTGTTTTTT.

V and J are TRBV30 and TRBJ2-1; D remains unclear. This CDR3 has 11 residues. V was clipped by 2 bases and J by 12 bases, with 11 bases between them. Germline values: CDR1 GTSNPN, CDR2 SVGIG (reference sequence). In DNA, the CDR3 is TGTGCCTGGAGTCCCATGGACGGGCAGTTCTTC. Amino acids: CAWSPMDGQFF.

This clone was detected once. This CDR3 is CASSPQGTHGYTF. CDR3 DNA: TGTGCCAGCAGCCCACAGGGGACGCATGGCTACACCTTC. The rearrangement joins TRBV7-2 to TRBJ1-2; 7 bases are shared with TRBD1. The CDR3 is 13 residues long. The germline gives CDR1 SGHTA, CDR2 FQGNSA. V lost 5 bases and J lost 6; bases outside the gene matches: 6.

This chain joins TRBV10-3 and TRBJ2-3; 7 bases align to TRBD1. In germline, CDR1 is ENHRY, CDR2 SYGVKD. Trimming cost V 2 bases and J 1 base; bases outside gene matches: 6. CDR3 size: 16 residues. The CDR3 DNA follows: TGTGCCATCAGTGAGCGGACAGGTTCTGGCACAGATACGCAGTATTTT. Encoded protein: CAISERTGSGTDTQYF.